This T cell receptor beta chain was found in a study of human T cells and chemical hapten exposure. Study-level background: Per-sample TCR yields varied mainly from small pooled library volume differences.

V lost 4 bases to trimming and J lost 4 bases, with 20 bases between them. The V gene's germline CDR1 is MNHEY and CDR2 SVGAGI. The CDR3 spans 16 residues. Described time point: healthy volunteer bleed at 6 weeks. From whole blood left unfractionated, total RNA was extracted. For the library, individual cDNA molecules each received unique molecular identifiers. The authors' processing: Samples contained a median of roughly 100,000 TCRs, with a range of roughly 23,224 to 700,000. TCRdb itself ran the RACE reads through MiXCR, one entry per CDR3 protein. The V and J calls and clone size come from TCRdb's table, not from the authors' own analysis. Found here are tens of thousands of distinct CDR3 sequences, roughly 8.6% of them singletons; the top ten hold more than 1.5%.

V usage is TRBV6-5 and J usage is TRBJ2-7, with D perhaps matching TRBD1 (7 bases). The source material was whole blood. This clonotype was sampled from a male donor in good health. Some clones in this sample may be carry-over from other donors' samples. The CDR3 protein is CASSFLTGTGAYEQYF. The CDR3, as DNA: TGTGCCAGCAGTTTCCTGACAGGGACGGGAGCTTACGAGCAGTACTTC.